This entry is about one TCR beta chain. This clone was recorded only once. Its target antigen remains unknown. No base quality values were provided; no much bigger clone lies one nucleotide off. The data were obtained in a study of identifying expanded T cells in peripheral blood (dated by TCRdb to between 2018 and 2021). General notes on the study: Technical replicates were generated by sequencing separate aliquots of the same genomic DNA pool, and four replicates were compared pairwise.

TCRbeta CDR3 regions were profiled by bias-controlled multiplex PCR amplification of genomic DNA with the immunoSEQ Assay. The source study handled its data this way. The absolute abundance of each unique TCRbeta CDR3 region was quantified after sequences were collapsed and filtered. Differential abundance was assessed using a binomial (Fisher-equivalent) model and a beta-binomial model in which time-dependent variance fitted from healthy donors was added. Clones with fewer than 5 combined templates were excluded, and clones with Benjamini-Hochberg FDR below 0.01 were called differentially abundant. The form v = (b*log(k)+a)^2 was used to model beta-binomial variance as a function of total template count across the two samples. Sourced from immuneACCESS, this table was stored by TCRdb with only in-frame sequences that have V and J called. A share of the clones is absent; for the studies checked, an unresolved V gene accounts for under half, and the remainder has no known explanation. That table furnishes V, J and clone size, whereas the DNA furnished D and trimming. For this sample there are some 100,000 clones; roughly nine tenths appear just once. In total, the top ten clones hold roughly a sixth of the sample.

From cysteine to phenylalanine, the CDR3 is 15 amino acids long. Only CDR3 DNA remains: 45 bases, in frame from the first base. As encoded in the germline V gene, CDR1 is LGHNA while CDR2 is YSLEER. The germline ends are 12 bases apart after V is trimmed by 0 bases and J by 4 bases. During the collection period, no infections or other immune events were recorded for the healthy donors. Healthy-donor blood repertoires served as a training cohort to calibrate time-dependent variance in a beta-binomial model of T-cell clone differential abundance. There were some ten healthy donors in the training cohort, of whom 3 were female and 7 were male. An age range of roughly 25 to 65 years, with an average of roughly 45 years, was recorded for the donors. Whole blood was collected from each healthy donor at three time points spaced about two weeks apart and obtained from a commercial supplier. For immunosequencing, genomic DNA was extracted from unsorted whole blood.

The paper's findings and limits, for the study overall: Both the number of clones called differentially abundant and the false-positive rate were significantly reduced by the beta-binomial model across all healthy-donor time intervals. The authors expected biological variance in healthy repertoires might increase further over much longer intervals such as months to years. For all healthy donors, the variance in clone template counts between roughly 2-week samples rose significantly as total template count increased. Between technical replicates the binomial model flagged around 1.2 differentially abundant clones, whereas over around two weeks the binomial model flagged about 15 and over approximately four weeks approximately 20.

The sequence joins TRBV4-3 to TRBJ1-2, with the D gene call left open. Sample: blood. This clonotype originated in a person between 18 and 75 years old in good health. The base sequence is TGCGCCAGCAGCCAAGAGGGTGGCGCGGTCTATGGCTACACCTTC. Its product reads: CASSQEGGAVYGYTF.